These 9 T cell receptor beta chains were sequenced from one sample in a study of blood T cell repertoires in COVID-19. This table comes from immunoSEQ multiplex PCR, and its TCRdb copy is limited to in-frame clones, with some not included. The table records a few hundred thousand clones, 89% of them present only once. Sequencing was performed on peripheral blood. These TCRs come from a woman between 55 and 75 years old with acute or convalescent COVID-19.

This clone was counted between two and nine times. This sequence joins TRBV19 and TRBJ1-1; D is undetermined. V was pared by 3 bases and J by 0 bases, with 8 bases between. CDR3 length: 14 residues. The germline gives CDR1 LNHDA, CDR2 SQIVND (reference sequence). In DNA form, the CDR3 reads TGTGCCAGTAGTATCCCACAGATGAACACTGAAGCTTTCTTT. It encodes CASSIPQMNTEAFF.

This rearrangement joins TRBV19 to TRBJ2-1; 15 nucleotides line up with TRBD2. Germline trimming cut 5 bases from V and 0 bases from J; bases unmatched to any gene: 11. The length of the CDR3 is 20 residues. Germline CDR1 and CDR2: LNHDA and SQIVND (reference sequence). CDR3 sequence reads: CASSFRTSGRARSSYNEQFF. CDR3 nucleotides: TGTGCCAGTAGTTTCCGGACTAGCGGGAGGGCCAGGAGCTCCTACAATGAGCAGTTCTTC.

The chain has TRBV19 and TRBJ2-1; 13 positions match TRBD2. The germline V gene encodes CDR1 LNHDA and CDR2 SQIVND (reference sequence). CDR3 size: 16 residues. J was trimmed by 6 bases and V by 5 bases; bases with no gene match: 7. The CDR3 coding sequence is TGTGCCAGTAGTGGGTGGACTAGCGGGGGACCCAATGAGCAGTTCTTC. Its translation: CASSGWTSGGPNEQFF. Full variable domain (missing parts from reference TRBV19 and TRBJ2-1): DGGITQSPKYLFRKEGQNVTLSCEQNLNHDAMYWYRQDPGQGLRLIYYSQIVNDFQKGDIAEGYSVSREKKESFPLTVTSAQKNPTAFYLCASSGWTSGGPNEQFFGPGTRLTVL.

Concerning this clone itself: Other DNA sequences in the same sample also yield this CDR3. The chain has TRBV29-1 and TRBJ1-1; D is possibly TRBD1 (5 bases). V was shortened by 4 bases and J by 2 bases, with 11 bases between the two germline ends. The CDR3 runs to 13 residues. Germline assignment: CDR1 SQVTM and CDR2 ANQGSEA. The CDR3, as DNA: TGCAGCGTTGGGGGGACTGCAAACACTGAAGCTTTCTTT. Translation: CSVGGTANTEAFF.

CDR3 in DNA: TGTGCCAGCAGCAAGGGGGCGTGGACAGATACGCAGTATTTT. Protein sequence: CASSKGAWTDTQYF. The chain uses TRBV6-5 and TRBJ2-3; 7 bases agree with TRBD1. The CDR3 is 14 amino acids. Unmatched junction bases numbered 6, after V lost 6 bases and J lost 3 bases. Germline loops: CDR1 MNHEY, CDR2 SVGAGI.

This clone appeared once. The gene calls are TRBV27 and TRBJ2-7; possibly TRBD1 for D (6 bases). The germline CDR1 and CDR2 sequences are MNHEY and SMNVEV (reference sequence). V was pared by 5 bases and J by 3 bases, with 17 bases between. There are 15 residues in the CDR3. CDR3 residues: CASSPTGTRYYEQYF. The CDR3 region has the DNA TGTGCCAGCAGTCCCACCGGGACAAGATACTACGAGCAGTACTTC.

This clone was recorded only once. The CDR3: CASRAGTANSPLHF. The CDR3 coding sequence is TGTGCCAGCAGAGCCGGGACAGCTAATTCACCCCTCCACTTT. This rearrangement joins TRBV6-5 to TRBJ1-6; 7 bases line up with TRBD1. CDR3 length: 14 residues. Germline V gene lookup returns CDR1 MNHEY and CDR2 SVGAGI. Germline trimming cut 6 bases from V and 6 bases from J; bases unmatched to any gene: 5.

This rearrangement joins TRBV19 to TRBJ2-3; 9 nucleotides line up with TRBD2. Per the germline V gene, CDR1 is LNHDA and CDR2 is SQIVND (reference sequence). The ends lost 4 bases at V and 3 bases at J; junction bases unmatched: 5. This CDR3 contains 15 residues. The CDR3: CASSTSGAGTDTQYF. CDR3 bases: TGTGCCAGTAGTACTAGCGGGGCGGGTACAGATACGCAGTATTTT.

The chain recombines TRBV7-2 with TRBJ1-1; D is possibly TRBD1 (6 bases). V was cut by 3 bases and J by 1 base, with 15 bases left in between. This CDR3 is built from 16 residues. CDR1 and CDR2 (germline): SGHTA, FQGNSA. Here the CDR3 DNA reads TGTGCCAGCAGCTTCTCCCAGGGGACACCGAACACTGAAGCTTTCTTT. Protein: CASSFSQGTPNTEAFF.